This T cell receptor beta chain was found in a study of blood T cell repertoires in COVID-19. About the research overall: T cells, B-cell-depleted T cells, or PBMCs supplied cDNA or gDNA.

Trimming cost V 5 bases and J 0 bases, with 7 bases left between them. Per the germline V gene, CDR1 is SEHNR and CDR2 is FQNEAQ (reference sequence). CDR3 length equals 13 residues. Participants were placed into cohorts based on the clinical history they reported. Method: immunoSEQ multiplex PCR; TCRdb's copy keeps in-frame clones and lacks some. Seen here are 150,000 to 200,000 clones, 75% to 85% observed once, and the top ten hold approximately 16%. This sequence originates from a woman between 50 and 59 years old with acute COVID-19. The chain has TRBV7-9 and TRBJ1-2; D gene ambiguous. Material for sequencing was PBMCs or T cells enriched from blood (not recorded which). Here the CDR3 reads CASSPSANYGYTF. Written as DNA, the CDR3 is TGTGCCAGCAGCCCCTCAGCTAACTATGGCTACACCTTC.